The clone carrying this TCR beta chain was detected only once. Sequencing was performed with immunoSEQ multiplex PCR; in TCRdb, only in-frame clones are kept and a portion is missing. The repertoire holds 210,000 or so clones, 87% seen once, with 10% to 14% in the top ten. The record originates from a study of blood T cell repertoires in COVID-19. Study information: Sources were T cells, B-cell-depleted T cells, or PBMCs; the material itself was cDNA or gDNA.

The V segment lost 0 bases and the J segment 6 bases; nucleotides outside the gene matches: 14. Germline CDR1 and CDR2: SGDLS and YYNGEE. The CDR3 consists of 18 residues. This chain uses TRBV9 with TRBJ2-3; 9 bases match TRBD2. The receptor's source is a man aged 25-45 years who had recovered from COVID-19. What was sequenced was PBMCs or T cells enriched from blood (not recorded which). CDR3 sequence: CASSVGRIAGAGRDTQYF. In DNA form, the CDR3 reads TGTGCCAGCAGCGTAGGCCGAATAGCGGGGGCCGGGAGGGATACGCAGTATTTT.